This is a list of T cell receptor beta chains from one sample in a study of cytotoxic CD8 clonotypes in ibrutinib-treated CLL. The data were produced by immunoSEQ multiplex PCR, yet TCRdb's version contains in-frame clones alone and is incomplete. The data contain nearly 300,000 clones, 60% to 80% of them singletons. The sample was PBMCs, taken at disease progression, from a patient treated with ibrutinib. These receptor sequences come from a human donor with chronic lymphocytic leukemia. Each CDR3 is given with its conserved first and last residue. D genes are given only for firm matches. Not all rows give a size; the values are once, few, many and, for expanded clones, a class.

J gene	clone size	V gene	D gene	CDR3 protein	CDR3 DNA
TRBJ2-2	.	TRBV7-2	TRBD2	CASSSRLAGVTGELFF	TGTGCCAGCAGCTCGAGGCTAGCGGGAGTCACCGGGGAGCTGTTTTTT
TRBJ1-2	.	TRBV14	.	CASSQFMGDYGYTF	TGTGCCAGCAGCCAGTTCATGGGGGACTATGGCTACACCTTC
TRBJ1-1	.	TRBV9	.	CASSVVIRPGPEAFF	TGTGCCAGCAGCGTCGTAATACGGCCAGGACCAGAAGCTTTCTTT
TRBJ2-3	.	TRBV6-1	.	CASSEVRYRTDTQYF	TGTGCCAGCAGTGAAGTTCGCTACCGCACAGATACGCAGTATTTT
TRBJ2-4	.	TRBV29-1	.	CSVEAPLPGKRGKNIQYF	TGCAGCGTTGAAGCTCCTCTCCCGGGAAAAAGGGGAAAAAACATTCAGTACTTC
TRBJ1-2	.	TRBV9	.	CASSQTRLGYTF	TGTGCCAGCAGCCAGACTCGGTTAGGCTACACCTTC
TRBJ1-2	.	TRBV11-2	TRBD1	CASSLDRTGEGYGYTF	TGTGCCAGCAGCTTAGACCGGACAGGGGAGGGCTATGGCTACACCTTC
TRBJ2-2	once	TRBV28	TRBD1	CASSSFTRQGAVTGELFF	TGTGCCAGCAGTTCATTTACCCGACAGGGGGCGGTGACCGGGGAGCTGTTTTTT
TRBJ1-2	few	TRBV10-3	.	CAISVAGTYGYTF	TGTGCCATCAGTGTGGCAGGGACCTATGGCTACACCTTC
TRBJ2-1	.	TRBV7-3	.	CASSLQGSYNEQFF	TGTGCCAGCAGCTTGCAGGGAAGCTACAATGAGCAGTTCTTC
TRBJ2-7	.	TRBV6-5	TRBD1	CASSWDRGGYEQYF	TGTGCCAGCAGTTGGGACAGGGGTGGCTACGAGCAGTACTTC
TRBJ2-7	.	TRBV7-9	.	CASSLARFPF	TGTGCCAGCAGCTTAGCCCGATTCCCCTTC
TRBJ1-5	few	TRBV10-2	TRBD1	CASGTGDQPQHF	TGCGCCAGTGGGACAGGAGATCAGCCCCAGCATTTT
TRBJ2-6	.	TRBV10-3	.	CASEPPSRANVLTF	TGTGCCTCCGAGCCACCCAGCAGGGCCAACGTCCTGACTTTC
TRBJ1-4	.	TRBV5-1	.	CASSLVKGTNEKLFF	TGCGCCAGCAGCTTGGTAAAGGGGACAAATGAAAAACTGTTTTTT
TRBJ2-7	.	TRBV5-5	TRBD1	CASKVVGQHEQYF	TGTGCCAGCAAGGTTGTGGGACAGCACGAGCAGTACTTC
TRBJ1-2	.	TRBV2	.	CASSAQAYGYTF	TGTGCCAGCAGTGCACAAGCCTATGGCTACACCTTC
TRBJ2-1	few	TRBV4-1	TRBD2	CASSAGLAFHEQFF	TGCGCCAGCAGCGCGGGACTAGCATTTCATGAGCAGTTCTTC
TRBJ2-7	.	TRBV5-1	TRBD1	CASSPWTGGGYEQYF	TGCGCCAGCAGCCCCTGGACAGGGGGAGGCTACGAGCAGTACTTC
TRBJ2-2	.	TRBV7-2	TRBD1	CASTTTGVTGELFF	TGTGCCAGCACCACGACAGGGGTCACCGGGGAGCTGTTTTTT
TRBJ2-5	few	TRBV5-6	.	CASSFRETQYF	TGTGCCAGCAGCTTCCGGGAGACCCAGTACTTC
TRBJ2-5	.	TRBV5-1	.	CASSLDGDTLETQYF	TGCGCCAGCAGCTTGGACGGGGATACTTTAGAGACCCAGTACTTC
TRBJ2-5	.	TRBV7-6	.	CASSLVWGNMDQYF	TGTGCCAGCAGCTTAGTCTGGGGCAACATGGACCAGTACTTC
TRBJ2-3	.	TRBV13	TRBD1	CASSQPGQSTDTQYF	TGTGCCAGCAGCCAGCCGGGACAGTCGACAGATACGCAGTATTTT
TRBJ1-4	.	TRBV15	TRBD1	CATSRGGWTGASENEKLFF	TGTGCCACCAGCCGAGGCGGCTGGACAGGGGCGTCGGAGAATGAAAAACTGTTTTTT
TRBJ2-7	few	TRBV6-5	TRBD2	CASSYPAGVEQYF	TGTGCCAGCAGTTACCCTGCGGGGGTCGAGCAGTACTTC
TRBJ1-2	.	TRBV28	TRBD1	CASTPLDRVYGYTF	TGTGCCAGCACCCCCCTGGACAGGGTCTATGGCTACACCTTC
TRBJ2-1	.	TRBV7-3	.	CASSPRGLSEQFF	TGTGCCAGCAGTCCACGGGGGCTAAGTGAGCAGTTCTTC
TRBJ1-1	.	TRBV6-5	.	CASNLHGGNTEAFF	TGTGCCAGCAATTTACATGGAGGAAACACTGAAGCTTTCTTT